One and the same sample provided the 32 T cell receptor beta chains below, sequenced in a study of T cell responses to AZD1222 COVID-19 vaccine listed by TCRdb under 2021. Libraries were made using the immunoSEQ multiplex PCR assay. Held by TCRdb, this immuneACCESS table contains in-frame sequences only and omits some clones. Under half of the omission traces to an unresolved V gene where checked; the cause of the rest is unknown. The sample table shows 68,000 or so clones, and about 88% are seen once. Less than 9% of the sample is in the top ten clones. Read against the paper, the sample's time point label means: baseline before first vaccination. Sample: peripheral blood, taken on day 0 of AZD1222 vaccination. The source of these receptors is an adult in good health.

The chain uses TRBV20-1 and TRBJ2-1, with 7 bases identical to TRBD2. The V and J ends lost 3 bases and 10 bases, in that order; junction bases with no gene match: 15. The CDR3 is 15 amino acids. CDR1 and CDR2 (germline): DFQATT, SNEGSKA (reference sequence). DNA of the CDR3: TGCAGTGCTAGTGGGGCGGGAGTTCTCCTGAGGGAGCAGTTCTTC. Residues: CSASGAGVLLREQFF.

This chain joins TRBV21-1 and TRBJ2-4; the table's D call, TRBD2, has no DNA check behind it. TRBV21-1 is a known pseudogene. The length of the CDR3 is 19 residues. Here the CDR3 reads CASKAPPRRSNQRVNIQYF. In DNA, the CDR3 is TGTGCCAGCAAGGCCCCCCCCCGGAGGTCGAACCAACGAGTAAACATTCAGTACTTC.

The CDR3 sequence is CASSIEQQRAYNEQFF. The CDR3 region has the DNA TGTGCCAGTAGTATAGAACAGCAACGGGCCTACAATGAGCAGTTCTTC. This sequence joins TRBV19 and TRBJ2-1; D unclear. The germline V gene has CDR1 LNHDA and CDR2 SQIVND (reference sequence). V was pared by 0 bases and J by 2 bases, with 11 bases between. The length of the CDR3 is 16 residues.

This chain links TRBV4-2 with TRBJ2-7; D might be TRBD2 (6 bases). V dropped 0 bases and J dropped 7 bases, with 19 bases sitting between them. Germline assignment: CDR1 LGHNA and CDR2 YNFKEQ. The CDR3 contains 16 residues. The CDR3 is CASSQDWGDSRGEQYF. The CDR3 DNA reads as TGTGCCAGCAGCCAAGATTGGGGGGACTCTCGAGGGGAGCAGTACTTC.

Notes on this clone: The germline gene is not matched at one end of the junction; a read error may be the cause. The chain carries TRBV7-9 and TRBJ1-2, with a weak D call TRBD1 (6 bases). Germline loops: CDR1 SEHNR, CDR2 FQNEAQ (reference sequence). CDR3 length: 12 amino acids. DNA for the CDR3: TGTGCCAGCAGCCCGGGAGAGGGGGTTCCTTTCTTC. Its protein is CASSPGEGVPFF.

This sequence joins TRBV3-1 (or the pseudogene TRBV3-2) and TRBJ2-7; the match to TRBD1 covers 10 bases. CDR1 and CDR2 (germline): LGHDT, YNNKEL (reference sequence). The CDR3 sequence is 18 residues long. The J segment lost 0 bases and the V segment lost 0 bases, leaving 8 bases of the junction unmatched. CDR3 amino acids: CASSQDRTGTGDSYEQYF. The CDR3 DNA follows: TGTGCCAGCAGCCAAGATAGGACCGGGACAGGGGACTCCTACGAGCAGTACTTC.

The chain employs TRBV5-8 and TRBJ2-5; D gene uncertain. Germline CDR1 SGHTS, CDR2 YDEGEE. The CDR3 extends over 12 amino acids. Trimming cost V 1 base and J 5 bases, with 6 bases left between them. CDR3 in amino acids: CASSLFRETQYF. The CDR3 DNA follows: TGTGCCAGCAGCTTGTTCCGGGAGACCCAGTACTTC.

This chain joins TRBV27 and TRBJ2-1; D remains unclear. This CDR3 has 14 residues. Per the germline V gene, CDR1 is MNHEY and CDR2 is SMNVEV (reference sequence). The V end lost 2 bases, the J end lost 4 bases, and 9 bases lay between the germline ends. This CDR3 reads CASSLRPVYNEQFF. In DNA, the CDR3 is TGTGCCAGCAGTTTACGCCCGGTGTACAATGAGCAGTTCTTC.

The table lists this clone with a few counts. In nucleotides, the CDR3 is TGTGCCACCAGTGACGGTGGATCGACCCCTTGGGCTTTCTTT. As protein: CATSDGGSTPWAFF. The chain has TRBV24-1 and TRBJ1-1; the D is unclear. Germline CDR1 is KGHDR and CDR2 is SFDVKD. This CDR3 is built from 14 residues. Trimming pared 4 bases from V and 11 bases from J, leaving 19 bases between.

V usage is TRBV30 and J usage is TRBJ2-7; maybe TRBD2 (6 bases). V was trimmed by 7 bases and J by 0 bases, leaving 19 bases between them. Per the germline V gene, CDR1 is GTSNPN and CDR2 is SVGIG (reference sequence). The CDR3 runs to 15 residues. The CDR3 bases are TGTGCCTCCTCTGGATCCAGCGGGTACTCCTACGAGCAGTACTTC. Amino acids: CASSGSSGYSYEQYF.

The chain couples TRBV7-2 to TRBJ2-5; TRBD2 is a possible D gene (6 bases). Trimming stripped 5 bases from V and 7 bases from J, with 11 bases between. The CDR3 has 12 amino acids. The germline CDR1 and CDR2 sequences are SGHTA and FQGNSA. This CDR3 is CASSPGGRTQYF. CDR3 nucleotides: TGTGCCAGCAGCCCTGGGGGGAGGACCCAGTACTTC.

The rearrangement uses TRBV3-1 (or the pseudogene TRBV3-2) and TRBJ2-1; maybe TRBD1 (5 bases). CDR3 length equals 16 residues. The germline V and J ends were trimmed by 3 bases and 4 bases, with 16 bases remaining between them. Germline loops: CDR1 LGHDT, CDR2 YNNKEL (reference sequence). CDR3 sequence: CASSQFLGHPYNEQFF. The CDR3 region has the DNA TGTGCCAGCAGCCAGTTTTTGGGGCATCCATACAATGAGCAGTTCTTC.

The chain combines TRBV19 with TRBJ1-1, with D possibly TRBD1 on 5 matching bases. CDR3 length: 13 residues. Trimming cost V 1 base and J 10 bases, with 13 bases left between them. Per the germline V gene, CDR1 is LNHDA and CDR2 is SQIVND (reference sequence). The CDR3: CASSIVQGRGAFF. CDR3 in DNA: TGTGCCAGTAGTATAGTTCAGGGCCGGGGAGCTTTCTTT.

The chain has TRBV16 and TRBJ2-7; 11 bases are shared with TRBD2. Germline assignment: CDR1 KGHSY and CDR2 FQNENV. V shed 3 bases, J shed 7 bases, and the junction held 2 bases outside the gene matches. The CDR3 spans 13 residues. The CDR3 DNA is TGTGCCAGCAGCCAGCTAGCGGGGGGTGAGCAGTACTTC. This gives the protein CASSQLAGGEQYF.

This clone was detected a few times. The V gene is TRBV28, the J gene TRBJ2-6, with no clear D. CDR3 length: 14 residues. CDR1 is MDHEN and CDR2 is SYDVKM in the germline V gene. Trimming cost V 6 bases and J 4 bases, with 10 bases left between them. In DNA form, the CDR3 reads TGTGCCAGCAGCCAAAGGCTGGGGGCCAACGTCCTGACTTTC. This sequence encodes CASSQRLGANVLTF. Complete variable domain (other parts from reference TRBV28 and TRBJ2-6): DVKVTQSSRYLVKRTGEKVFLECVQDMDHENMFWYRQDPGLGLRLIYFSYDVKMKEKGDIPEGYSVSREKKERFSLILESASTNQTSMYLCASSQRLGANVLTFGAGSRLTVL.

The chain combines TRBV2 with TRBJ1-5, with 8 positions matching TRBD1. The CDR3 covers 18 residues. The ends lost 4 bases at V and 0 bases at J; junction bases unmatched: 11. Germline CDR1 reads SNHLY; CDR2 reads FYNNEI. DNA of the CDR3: TGTGCCAGCAGTGGGGGGACAGGCAGTTACTATAGCAATCAGCCCCAGCATTTT. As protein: CASSGGTGSYYSNQPQHF.

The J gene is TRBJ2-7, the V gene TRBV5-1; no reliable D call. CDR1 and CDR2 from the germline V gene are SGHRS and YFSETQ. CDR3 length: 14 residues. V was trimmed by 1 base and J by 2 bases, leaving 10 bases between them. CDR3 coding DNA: TGCGCCAGCAGCTTGTCGGGTACACCCTACGAGCAGTACTTC. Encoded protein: CASSLSGTPYEQYF.

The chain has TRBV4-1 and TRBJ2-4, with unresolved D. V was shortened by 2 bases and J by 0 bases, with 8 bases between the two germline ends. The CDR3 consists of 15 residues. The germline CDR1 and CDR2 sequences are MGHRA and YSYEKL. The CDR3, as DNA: TGCGCCAGCAGCCAACCGGACCTAGCCAAAAACATTCAGTACTTC. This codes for CASSQPDLAKNIQYF.

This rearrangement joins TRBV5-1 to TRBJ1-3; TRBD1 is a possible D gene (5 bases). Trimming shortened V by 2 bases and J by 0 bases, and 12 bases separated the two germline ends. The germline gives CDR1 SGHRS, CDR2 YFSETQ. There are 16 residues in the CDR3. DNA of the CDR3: TGCGCCAGCAGCTTTGGGACGGCCAGCTCTGGAAACACCATATATTTT. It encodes CASSFGTASSGNTIYF.

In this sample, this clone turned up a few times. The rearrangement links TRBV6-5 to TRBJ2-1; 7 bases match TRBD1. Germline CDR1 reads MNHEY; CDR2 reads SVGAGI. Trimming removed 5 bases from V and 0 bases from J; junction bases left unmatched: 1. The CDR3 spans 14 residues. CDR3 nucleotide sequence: TGTGCCAGCAGTCGGACAGGCTCCTACAATGAGCAGTTCTTC. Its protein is CASSRTGSYNEQFF.

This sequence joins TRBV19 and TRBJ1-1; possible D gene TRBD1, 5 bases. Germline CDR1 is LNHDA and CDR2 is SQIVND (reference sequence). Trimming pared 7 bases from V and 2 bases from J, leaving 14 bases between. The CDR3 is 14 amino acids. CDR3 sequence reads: CASIYTGLNTEAFF. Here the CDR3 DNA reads TGTGCCAGTATCTACACAGGCCTCAACACTGAAGCTTTCTTT. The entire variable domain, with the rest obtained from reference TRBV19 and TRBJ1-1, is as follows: DGGITQSPKYLFRKEGQNVTLSCEQNLNHDAMYWYRQDPGQGLRLIYYSQIVNDFQKGDIAEGYSVSREKKESFPLTVTSAQKNPTAFYLCASIYTGLNTEAFFGQGTRLTVV.

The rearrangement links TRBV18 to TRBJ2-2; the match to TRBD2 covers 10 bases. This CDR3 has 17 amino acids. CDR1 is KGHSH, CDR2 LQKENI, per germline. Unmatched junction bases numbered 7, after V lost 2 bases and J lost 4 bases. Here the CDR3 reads CASSPGASGSLTGELFF. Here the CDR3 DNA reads TGTGCCAGCTCACCAGGAGCTAGCGGGAGTCTCACCGGGGAGCTGTTTTTT.

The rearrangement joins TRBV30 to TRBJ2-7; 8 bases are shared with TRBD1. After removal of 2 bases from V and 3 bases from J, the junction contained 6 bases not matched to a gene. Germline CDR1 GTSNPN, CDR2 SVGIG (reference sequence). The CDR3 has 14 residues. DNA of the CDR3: TGTGCCTGGAGTAGTGGACAGGGTGGCTACGAGCAGTACTTC. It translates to CAWSSGQGGYEQYF.

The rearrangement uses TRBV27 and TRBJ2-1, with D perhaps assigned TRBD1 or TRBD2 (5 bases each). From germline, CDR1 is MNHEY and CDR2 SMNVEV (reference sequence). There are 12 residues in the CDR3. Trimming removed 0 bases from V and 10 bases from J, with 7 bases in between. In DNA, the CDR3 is TGTGCCAGCAGTTTATCGGGGACCGAGCAGTTCTTC. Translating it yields CASSLSGTEQFF.

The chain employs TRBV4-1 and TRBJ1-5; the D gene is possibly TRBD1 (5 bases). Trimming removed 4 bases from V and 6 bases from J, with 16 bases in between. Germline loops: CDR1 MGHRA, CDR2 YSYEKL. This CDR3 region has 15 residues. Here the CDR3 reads CASSRSTGGRQPQHF. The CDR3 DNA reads TGCGCCAGCAGCCGCTCCACGGGGGGTCGTCAGCCCCAGCATTTT.

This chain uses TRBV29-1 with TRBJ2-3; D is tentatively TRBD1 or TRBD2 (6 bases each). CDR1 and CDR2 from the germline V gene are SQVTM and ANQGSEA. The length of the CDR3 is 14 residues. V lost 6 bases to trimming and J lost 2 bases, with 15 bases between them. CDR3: CSVEGHPNTDTQYF. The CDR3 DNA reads TGCAGCGTGGAGGGACATCCTAACACAGATACGCAGTATTTT.

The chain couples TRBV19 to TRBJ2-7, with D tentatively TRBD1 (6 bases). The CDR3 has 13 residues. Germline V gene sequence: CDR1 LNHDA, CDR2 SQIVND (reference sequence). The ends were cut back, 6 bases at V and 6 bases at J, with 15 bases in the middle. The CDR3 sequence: CASRGLRGLEQYF. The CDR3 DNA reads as TGTGCCAGTAGGGGCCTCAGGGGTCTCGAGCAGTACTTC. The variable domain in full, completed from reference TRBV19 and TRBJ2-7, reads DGGITQSPKYLFRKEGQNVTLSCEQNLNHDAMYWYRQDPGQGLRLIYYSQIVNDFQKGDIAEGYSVSREKKESFPLTVTSAQKNPTAFYLCASRGLRGLEQYFGPGTRLTVT.

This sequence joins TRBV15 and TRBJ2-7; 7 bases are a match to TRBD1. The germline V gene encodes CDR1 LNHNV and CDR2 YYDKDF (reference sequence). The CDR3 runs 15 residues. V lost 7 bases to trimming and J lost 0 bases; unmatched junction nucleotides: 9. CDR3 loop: CATTQDRDSSYEQYF. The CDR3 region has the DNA TGTGCCACCACCCAAGACCGGGACAGCTCCTACGAGCAGTACTTC.

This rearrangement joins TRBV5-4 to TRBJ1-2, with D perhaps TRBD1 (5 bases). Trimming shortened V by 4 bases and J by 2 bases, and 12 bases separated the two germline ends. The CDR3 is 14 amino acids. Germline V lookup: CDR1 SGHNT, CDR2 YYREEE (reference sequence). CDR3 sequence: CASSRAGVNYGYTF. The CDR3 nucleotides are TGTGCCAGCAGCCGAGCGGGGGTAAACTATGGCTACACCTTC.

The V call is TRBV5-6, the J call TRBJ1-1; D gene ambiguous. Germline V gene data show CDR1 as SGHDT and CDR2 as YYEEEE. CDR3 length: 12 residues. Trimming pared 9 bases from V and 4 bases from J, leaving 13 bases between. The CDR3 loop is CATGSRRTEAFF. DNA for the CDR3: TGTGCCACCGGCTCTAGACGCACTGAAGCTTTCTTT.

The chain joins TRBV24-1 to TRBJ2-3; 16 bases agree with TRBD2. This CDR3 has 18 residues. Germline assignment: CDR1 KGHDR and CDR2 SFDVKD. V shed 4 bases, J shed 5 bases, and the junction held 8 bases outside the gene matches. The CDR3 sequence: CATSDKGLAGGFKDTQYF. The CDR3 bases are TGTGCCACCAGTGACAAGGGACTAGCGGGAGGGTTTAAAGATACGCAGTATTTT.

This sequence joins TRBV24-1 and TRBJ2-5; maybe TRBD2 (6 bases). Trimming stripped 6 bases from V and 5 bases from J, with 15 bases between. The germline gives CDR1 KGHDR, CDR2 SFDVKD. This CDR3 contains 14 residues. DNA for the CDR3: TGTGCCACCAGTAGGACTGGGGCGGGGGAGACCCAGTACTTC. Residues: CATSRTGAGETQYF.